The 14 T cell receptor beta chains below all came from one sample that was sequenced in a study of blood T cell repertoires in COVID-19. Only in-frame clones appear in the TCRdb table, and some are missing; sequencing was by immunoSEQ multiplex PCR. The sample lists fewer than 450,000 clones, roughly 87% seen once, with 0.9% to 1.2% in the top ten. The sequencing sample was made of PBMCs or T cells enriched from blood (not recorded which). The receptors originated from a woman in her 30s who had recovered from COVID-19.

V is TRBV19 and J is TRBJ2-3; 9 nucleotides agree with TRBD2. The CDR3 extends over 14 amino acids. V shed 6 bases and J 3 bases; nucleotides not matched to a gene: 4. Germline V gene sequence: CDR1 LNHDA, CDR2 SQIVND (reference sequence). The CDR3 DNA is TGTGCCAGTAGGGGTAGCGGGGGTACAGATACGCAGTATTTT. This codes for CASRGSGGTDTQYF.

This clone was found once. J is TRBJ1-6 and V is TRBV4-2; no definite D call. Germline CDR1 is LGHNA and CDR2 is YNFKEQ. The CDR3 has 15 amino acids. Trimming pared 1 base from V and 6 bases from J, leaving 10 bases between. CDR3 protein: CASSQGAAANSPLHF. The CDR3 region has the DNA TGTGCCAGCAGCCAAGGCGCAGCGGCTAATTCACCCCTCCACTTT.

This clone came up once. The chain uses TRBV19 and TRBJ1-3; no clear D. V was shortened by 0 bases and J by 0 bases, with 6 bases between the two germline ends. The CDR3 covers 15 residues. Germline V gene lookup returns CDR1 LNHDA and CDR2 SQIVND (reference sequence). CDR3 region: CASSIDRFSGNTIYF. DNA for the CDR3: TGTGCCAGTAGTATAGACCGGTTCTCTGGAAACACCATATATTTT.

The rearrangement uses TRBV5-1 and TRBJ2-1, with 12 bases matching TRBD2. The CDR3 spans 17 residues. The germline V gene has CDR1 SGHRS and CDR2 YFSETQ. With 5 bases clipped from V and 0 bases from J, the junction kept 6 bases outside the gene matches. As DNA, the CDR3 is TGCGCCAGCAGTCGGACTAGCGGGGACCTCTCCTACAATGAGCAGTTCTTC. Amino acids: CASSRTSGDLSYNEQFF. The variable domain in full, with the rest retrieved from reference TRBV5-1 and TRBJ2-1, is KAGVTQTPRYLIKTRGQQVTLSCSPISGHRSVSWYQQTPGQGLQFLFEYFSETQRNKGNFPGRFSGRQFSNSRSEMNVSTLELGDSALYLCASSRTSGDLSYNEQFFGPGTRLTVL.

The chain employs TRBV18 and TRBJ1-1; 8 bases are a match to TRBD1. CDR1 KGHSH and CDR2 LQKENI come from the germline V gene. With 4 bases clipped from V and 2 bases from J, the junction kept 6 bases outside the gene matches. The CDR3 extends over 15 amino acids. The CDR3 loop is CASSLTQGANTEAFF. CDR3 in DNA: TGTGCCAGCTCACTAACGCAGGGGGCAAACACTGAAGCTTTCTTT.

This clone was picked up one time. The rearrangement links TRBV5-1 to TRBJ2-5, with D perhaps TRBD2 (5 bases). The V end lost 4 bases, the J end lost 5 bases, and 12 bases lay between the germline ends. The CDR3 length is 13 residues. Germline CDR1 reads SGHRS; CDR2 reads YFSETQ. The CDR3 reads CASSARTGETQYF. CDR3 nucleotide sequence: TGCGCCAGCAGCGCCCGTACGGGGGAGACCCAGTACTTC.

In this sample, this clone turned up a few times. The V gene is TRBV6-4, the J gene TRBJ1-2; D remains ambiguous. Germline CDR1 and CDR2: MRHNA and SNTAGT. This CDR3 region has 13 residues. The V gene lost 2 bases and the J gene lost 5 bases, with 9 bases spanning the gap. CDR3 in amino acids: CASSDDPRYGYTF. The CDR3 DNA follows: TGTGCCAGCAGTGACGATCCCCGGTATGGCTACACCTTC.

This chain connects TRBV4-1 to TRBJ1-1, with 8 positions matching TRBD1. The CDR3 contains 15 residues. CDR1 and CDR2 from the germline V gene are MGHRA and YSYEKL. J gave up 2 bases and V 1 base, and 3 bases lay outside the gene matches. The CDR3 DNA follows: TGCGCCAGCAGCCAAGCGGACAGGGCAAACACTGAAGCTTTCTTT. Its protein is CASSQADRANTEAFF.

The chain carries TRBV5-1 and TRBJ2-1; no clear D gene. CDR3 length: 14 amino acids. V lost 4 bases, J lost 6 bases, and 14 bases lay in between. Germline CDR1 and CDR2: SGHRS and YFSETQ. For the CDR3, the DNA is TGCGCCAGCAGCCCCGGCCAGCCTAGCAATGAGCAGTTCTTC. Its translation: CASSPGQPSNEQFF.

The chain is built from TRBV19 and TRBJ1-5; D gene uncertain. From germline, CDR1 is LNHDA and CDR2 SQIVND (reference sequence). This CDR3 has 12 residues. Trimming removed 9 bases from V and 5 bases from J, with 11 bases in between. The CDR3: CASGRRDQPQHF. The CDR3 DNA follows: TGTGCCAGCGGAAGGAGGGATCAGCCCCAGCATTTT. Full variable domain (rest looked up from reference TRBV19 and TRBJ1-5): DGGITQSPKYLFRKEGQNVTLSCEQNLNHDAMYWYRQDPGQGLRLIYYSQIVNDFQKGDIAEGYSVSREKKESFPLTVTSAQKNPTAFYLCASGRRDQPQHFGDGTRLSIL.

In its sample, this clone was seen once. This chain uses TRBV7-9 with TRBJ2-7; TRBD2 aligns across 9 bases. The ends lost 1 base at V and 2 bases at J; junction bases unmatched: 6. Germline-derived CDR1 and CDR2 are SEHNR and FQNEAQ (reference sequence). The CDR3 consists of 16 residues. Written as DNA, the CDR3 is TGTGCCAGCAGCTTAGGTGCGGGGGGGTACGCCTACGAGCAGTACTTC. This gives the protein CASSLGAGGYAYEQYF.

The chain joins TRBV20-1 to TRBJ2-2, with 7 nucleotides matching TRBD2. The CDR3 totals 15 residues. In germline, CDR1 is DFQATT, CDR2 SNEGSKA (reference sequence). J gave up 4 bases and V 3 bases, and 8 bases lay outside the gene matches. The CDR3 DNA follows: TGCAGTGCTAGTCGCGGCGGGAGCTTCACCGGGGAGCTGTTTTTT. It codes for CSASRGGSFTGELFF.

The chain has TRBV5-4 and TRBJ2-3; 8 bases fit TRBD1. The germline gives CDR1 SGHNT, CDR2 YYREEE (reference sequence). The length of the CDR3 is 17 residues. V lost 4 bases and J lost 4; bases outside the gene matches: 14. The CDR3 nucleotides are TGTGCCAGCAGCCAACCCCGGACAGGGTCCGTCGCAGATACGCAGTATTTT. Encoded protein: CASSQPRTGSVADTQYF.

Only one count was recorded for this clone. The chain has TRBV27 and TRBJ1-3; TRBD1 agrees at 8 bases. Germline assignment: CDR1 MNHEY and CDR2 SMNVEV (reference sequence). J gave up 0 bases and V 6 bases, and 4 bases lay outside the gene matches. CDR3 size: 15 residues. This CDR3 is CASRETGVSGNTIYF. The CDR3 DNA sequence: TGTGCCAGCAGGGAGACAGGGGTCTCTGGAAACACCATATATTTT.